This record looks at one T cell receptor beta chain sequence and its context. These data come from a study of cytomegalovirus exposure and HLA in healthy donors. PCR employed 60 Vbeta and 13 Jbeta primers. Produced via immunoSEQ multiplex PCR; TCRdb's table is partial and in-frame only. The sample lists some 140,000 clones, around three quarters occurring once. The CDR3 is 14 residues long. The germline V gene has CDR1 SGHTA and CDR2 FQGNSA. The TCR sequence derives from a man aged 30 to 45 in good health. Sequencing was performed on PBMCs. The rearrangement uses TRBV7-2 and TRBJ2-5, with D maybe TRBD2 (6 bases). The end of the DNA aligns better with TRBJ2-7, so the J call may be wrong. CDR3 nucleotide sequence: TGTGCCAGCAGCTTCTCGGGAGTCGGGTACGAGCAGTACTTC. It codes for CASSFSGVGYEQYF.